In this sample, the clone carrying this TCR beta chain turned up many times. Its specificity is not known. Carried by each TCR cDNA molecule was a unique molecular identifier. TCRdb itself ran the 5' RACE reads through MiXCR, one entry per CDR3 protein. The data contain some 28,000 distinct CDR3 sequences, 7.5% to 9.5% of them singletons. Time point denoted: sample taken at primary tumor resection. Sequencing was performed on whole RNA extracted from tumor and nontumor lung tissue, or from frozen PBMC, and the material was left unsorted. A total of over 70 untreated early-stage non-small cell lung cancer patients served as donors. V shed 2 bases and J shed 7 bases, with 15 bases lying between them. CDR1 and CDR2 (germline): MNHEY, SVGEGT. CDR3 length: 15 amino acids. The sample is drawn from a study of spatial heterogeneity in lung cancer. General observations from the study: Ubiquitous expanded tumor TCRs showed up in blood more at resection than follow-up.

The source was PBMCs, collected at surgery. The source is a female donor with early-stage non-small cell lung cancer. The chain combines TRBV6-2 or TRBV6-3 with TRBJ1-5; possible D gene TRBD1, 5 bases. The CDR3 loop reads CASSYNSGVGQPQHF. CDR3 sequence (DNA): TGTGCCAGCAGTTACAACTCGGGGGTGGGGCAGCCCCAGCATTTT.